This T cell receptor beta chain was retrieved from a study of vaccination effects on CD4 cells after COVID-19. This table comes from immunoSEQ multiplex PCR, and its TCRdb copy is limited to in-frame clones, with some not included. Of 50,000 or so clones in the sample, 55% to 75% were seen once. The sample holds a few counts of this clone. Its antigen is unidentified. At the end of more than 8 days of culture, CD4+ T cells were isolated. Testing of the vaccine recipients showed negative nucleocapsid antibodies and no prior SARS-CoV-2 infection. Study results and caveats: At late timepoints after vaccination, vaccine- and infection-induced clones shrank markedly.

V lost 1 base and J lost 3, with 32 bases in between. This CDR3 region has 21 residues. CDR1 is SGDLS and CDR2 is YYNGEE in the germline V gene. The clonotype was recovered from a human donor who received a COVID-19 vaccine. The V and J genes are TRBV9 and TRBJ2-7; no definite D call. Sequences were derived from CD4+ T cells from PBMCs cultured without peptide, sampled before COVID-19 vaccination. In DNA form, the CDR3 reads TGTGCCAGCAGCGTATGGCCCCGCCCGAGCGTAGCAGAAAAAGAGGTCTACGAGCAGTACTTC. It translates to CASSVWPRPSVAEKEVYEQYF.